Sequencing of this TCR beta chain was carried out in a study of cytomegalovirus exposure and HLA in healthy donors. Study results and caveats: Presence/absence comparisons presumed near-even sequencing depth among donors. TCR beta V segments were, for the most part, productive about 87% or about 30% of the time in an earlier analysis. Another analysis was done later, and it associated roughly 15,000 TCR beta sequences with HLA alleles at 0.05 false discovery rate. Later analysis placed DRB1 highest and HLA-C lowest in TCR association rates, which differed by HLA locus.

Notes on this clone: Its antigen is still unknown.

CDR1 MNHEY and CDR2 SVGAGI come from the germline V gene. The CDR3 sequence is 15 residues long. After removal of 0 bases from V and 5 bases from J, the junction contained 6 bases not matched to a gene. Amplification used 60 Vbeta primers and 13 Jbeta primers. Measured with immunoSEQ multiplex PCR; TCRdb has only the in-frame clones, and not every one. The sample holds roughly 100,000 clones; around 65% are singletons and the top ten take less than 3.5%. The clonotype comes from a woman between 50 and 59 years old in good health and CMV-seronegative. The V call is TRBV6-5, the J call TRBJ2-5; 7 bases agree with TRBD1. The sequencing sample was made of PBMCs. The CDR3 DNA follows: TGTGCCAGCAGTTACTCGACAGGGACGGGGGAGACCCAGTACTTC. Translated: CASSYSTGTGETQYF.